Detailed here is one T cell receptor beta chain. The antigen remains undetermined. TCRdb reanalyzed the 5' RACE reads, giving one entry per CDR3 protein sequence and no DNA. The listing contains fewer than 400,000 distinct CDR3 sequences. The data stem from a study of T cells expressing NK-cell markers. Study-wide context: Investigators obtained TCR beta repertoires from sorted CD3+CD56+NKG2C+, CD3+CD56+NKG2C- and CD3+CD56-NKG2C+ T cells. Study-level points and caveats: Several donors' CD3+CD56-NKG2C+ cells were dominated by the same clonotypes.

The CDR3 totals 16 residues. Per germline, CDR1 MGHDK and CDR2 SYGVNS. The TCR comes from a woman aged 45-65 years in good health. The sample was blood T cells: a sorted CD56 or NKG2C T cell subset, CD4+ or CD8+ T cells, or bulk PBMC T cells (not recorded which). The chain joins TRBV25-1 to TRBJ1-1. This CDR3 is CASSSGYRFGLTEAFF. Full variable domain (remainder filled in from reference TRBV25-1 and TRBJ1-1): EADIYQTPRYLVIGTGKKITLECSQTMGHDKMYWYQQDPGMELHLIHYSYGVNSTEKGDLSSESTVSRIRTEHFPLTLESARPSHTSQYLCASSSGYRFGLTEAFFGQGTRLTVV.